Sequencing of this TCR beta chain was carried out in a study of blood T cell repertoires in COVID-19. At the level of the study: Acute and convalescent COVID-19 samples came from the United States, Italy and Spain.

The CDR3 length is 12 residues. Trimming removed 0 bases at V and 8 bases at J, with 10 bases between. Germline V gene sequence: CDR1 GTSNPN, CDR2 SVGIG (reference sequence). This clone was counted a few times. Only in-frame clones appear in the TCRdb table, and some are missing; sequencing was by immunoSEQ multiplex PCR. The repertoire holds 80,000 to 100,000 clones, with around 90% as singletons. The rearrangement uses TRBV30 and TRBJ1-2; D is perhaps TRBD1 (5 bases). Source material: peripheral blood. The TCR sequence derives from a woman aged 50 to 60 with active or convalescent COVID-19. The CDR3, as DNA: TGTGCCTGGAGTGTATCGGGGGAAGGCTACACCTTC. It yields the protein CAWSVSGEGYTF.